One and the same sample provided the 11 T cell receptor beta chains below, sequenced in a study of shared clonotypes between healthy human individuals. Naive CD8 cells were CD45RO-negative, positively selected for CCR7, excluding terminally differentiated effector memory CD45RA+ cells. TCRdb keeps only in-frame clones here, not all; method: immunoSEQ multiplex PCR. The sample has hundreds of thousands of clones; around 92% are singletons. The sequenced sample was naive CD8+ T cells sorted from blood. These receptors were taken from a man between 25 and 39 years old in good health.

This chain joins TRBV7-8 and TRBJ2-1; D is possibly TRBD2 (5 bases). In germline, CDR1 is SGHVS, CDR2 FQNEAQ. The CDR3 covers 13 residues. V was trimmed by 3 bases and J by 4 bases, leaving 7 bases between them. CDR3 sequence reads: CASSFPGYNEQFF. In DNA, the CDR3 is TGTGCCAGCAGCTTTCCGGGGTACAATGAGCAGTTCTTC.

The chain uses TRBV29-1 and TRBJ2-1; tentatively, D is TRBD2 (6 bases). Germline V gene lookup returns CDR1 SQVTM and CDR2 ANQGSEA. V lost 2 bases, J lost 7 bases, and 18 bases lay in between. The CDR3 has 15 residues. CDR3 DNA sequence: TGCAGCGTTGAAAGCCCCAGCCGGGAGTTGAATGAGCAGTTCTTC. Protein: CSVESPSRELNEQFF.

The rearrangement uses TRBV2 and TRBJ1-4; D not resolved. The CDR3 runs 17 residues. Germline assignment: CDR1 SNHLY and CDR2 FYNNEI. Trimming took 4 bases from V and 0 from J, leaving 15 bases between them. This CDR3 is CASSVRPGEATNEKLFF. The CDR3 bases are TGTGCCAGCAGTGTCCGGCCCGGAGAAGCAACTAATGAAAAACTGTTTTTT.

The chain has TRBV11-2 and TRBJ2-1; 9 nucleotides line up with TRBD2. The CDR3 spans 15 residues. With 1 base clipped from V and 8 bases from J, the junction kept 6 bases outside the gene matches. CDR1 is SGHAT and CDR2 is FQNNGV in the germline V gene. The CDR3 loop reads CASSLGGRDIDEQFF. CDR3 coding DNA: TGTGCCAGCAGCTTAGGCGGGAGGGATATTGATGAGCAGTTCTTC.

V is TRBV27 and J is TRBJ2-2; D is perhaps TRBD1 (6 bases). The germline V gene has CDR1 MNHEY and CDR2 SMNVEV (reference sequence). The length of the CDR3 is 14 residues. V gave up 6 bases and J gave up 6 bases, with 14 bases separating them. CDR3 loop: CASSGLKGAGELFF. The CDR3 nucleotides read TGTGCCAGCAGCGGGCTAAAGGGGGCCGGGGAGCTGTTTTTT.

This sequence joins TRBV19 and TRBJ1-1, with a tentative D call TRBD1 (6 bases). V lost 6 bases, J lost 5 bases, and 13 bases lay in between. CDR1 is LNHDA, CDR2 SQIVND, per germline (reference sequence). The CDR3 spans 13 residues. CDR3 protein: CASRTGTTTEAFF. CDR3 nucleotide sequence: TGTGCCAGTAGAACTGGGACAACAACTGAAGCTTTCTTT.

This chain uses TRBV10-1 with TRBJ2-3; 11 nucleotides match TRBD2. The CDR3 length is 15 residues. The germline V gene has CDR1 WNHNN and CDR2 SYGVQD (reference sequence). J gave up 3 bases and V 5 bases, and 4 bases lay outside the gene matches. CDR3 region: CASSQLAGDTDTQYF. The CDR3 nucleotides read TGCGCCAGCAGTCAACTAGCGGGAGATACAGATACGCAGTATTTT.

This chain connects TRBV4-1 to TRBJ1-3; tentative D call: TRBD1 (5 bases). The CDR3 spans 20 residues. Germline V gene sequence: CDR1 MGHRA, CDR2 YSYEKL. Trimming pared 3 bases from V and 0 bases from J, leaving 24 bases between. The CDR3 is CASSHADFPSTDNSGNTIYF. The CDR3 DNA reads as TGCGCCAGCAGCCATGCGGATTTTCCTTCGACAGACAACTCTGGAAACACCATATATTTT.

The chain employs TRBV10-2 and TRBJ2-7; D gene unclear. This CDR3 spans 15 amino acids. Germline V lookup: CDR1 WSHSY, CDR2 SAAADI. V lost 3 bases and J lost 6, with 18 bases in between. Written as DNA, the CDR3 is TGCGCCAGCAGTGATTTGTCCCCGTCGGGCTTCGAGCAGTACTTC. Translation gives CASSDLSPSGFEQYF.

Comment on this clone: The same CDR3 also results from other DNA sequences found in this sample. The genes are TRBV5-6 and TRBJ2-1, with 8 bases identical to TRBD2. The CDR3 spans 16 residues. CDR1 is SGHDT, CDR2 YYEEEE, per germline. Trimming cost V 0 bases and J 2 bases; bases outside gene matches: 4. The CDR3 nucleotides are TGTGCCAGCAGCTTGGGGTCGGGAGGGCCCTACAATGAGCAGTTCTTC. This gives the protein CASSLGSGGPYNEQFF.

The chain joins TRBV7-2 to TRBJ2-7; TRBD2 might be the D (6 bases). CDR1 and CDR2 from the germline V gene are SGHTA and FQGNSA. The CDR3 totals 13 residues. V was clipped by 3 bases and J by 2 bases, with 8 bases between them. CDR3 sequence (DNA): TGTGCCAGCAGCTTCCGGGAGCCCTACGAGCAGTACTTC. Its protein product is CASSFREPYEQYF. The complete variable domain, with remaining parts taken from reference TRBV7-2 and TRBJ2-7, reads GAGVSQSPSNKVTEKGKDVELRCDPISGHTALYWYRQSLGQGLEFLIYFQGNSAPDKSGLPSDRFSAERTGGSVSTLTIQRTQQEDSAVYLCASSFREPYEQYFGPGTRLTVT.